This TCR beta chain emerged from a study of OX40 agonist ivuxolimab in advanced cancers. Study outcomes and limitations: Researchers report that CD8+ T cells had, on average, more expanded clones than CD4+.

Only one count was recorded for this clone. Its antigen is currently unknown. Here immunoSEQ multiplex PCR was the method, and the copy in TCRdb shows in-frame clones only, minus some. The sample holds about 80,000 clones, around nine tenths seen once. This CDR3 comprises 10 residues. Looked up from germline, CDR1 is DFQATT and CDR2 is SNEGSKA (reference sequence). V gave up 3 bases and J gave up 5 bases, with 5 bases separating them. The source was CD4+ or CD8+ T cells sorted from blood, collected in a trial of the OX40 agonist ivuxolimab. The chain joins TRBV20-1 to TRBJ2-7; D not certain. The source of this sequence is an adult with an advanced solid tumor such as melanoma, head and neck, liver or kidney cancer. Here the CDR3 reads CSASHDEQYF. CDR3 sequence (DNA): TGCAGTGCTAGTCACGACGAGCAGTACTTC.